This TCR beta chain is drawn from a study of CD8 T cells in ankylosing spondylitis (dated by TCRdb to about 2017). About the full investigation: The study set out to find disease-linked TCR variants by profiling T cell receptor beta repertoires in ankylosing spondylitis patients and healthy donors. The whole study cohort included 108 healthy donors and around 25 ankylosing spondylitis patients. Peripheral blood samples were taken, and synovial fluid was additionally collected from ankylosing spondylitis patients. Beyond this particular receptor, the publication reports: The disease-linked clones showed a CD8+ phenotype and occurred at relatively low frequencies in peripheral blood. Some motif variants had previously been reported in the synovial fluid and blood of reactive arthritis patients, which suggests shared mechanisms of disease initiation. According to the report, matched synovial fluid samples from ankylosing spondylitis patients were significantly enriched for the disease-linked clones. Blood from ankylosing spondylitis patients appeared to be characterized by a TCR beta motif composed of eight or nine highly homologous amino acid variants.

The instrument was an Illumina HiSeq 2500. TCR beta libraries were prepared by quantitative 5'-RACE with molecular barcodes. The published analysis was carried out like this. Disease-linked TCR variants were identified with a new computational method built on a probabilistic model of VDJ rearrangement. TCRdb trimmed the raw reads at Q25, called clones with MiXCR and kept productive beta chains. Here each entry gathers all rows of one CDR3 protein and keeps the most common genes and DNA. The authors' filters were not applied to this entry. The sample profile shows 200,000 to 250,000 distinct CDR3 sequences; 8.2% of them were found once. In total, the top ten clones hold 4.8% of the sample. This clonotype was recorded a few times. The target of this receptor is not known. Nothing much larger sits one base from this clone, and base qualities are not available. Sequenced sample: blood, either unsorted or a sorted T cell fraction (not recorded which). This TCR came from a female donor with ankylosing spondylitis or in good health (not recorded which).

The CDR3 protein is CASGSLAGGHTQYF. The DNA sequence reads TGTGCCAGCGGGTCACTAGCGGGAGGACATACGCAGTATTTT. The chain was built from TRBV6-2 or TRBV6-3 and TRBJ2-3; 12 of the junction bases match TRBD2. There are 14 amino acids in the CDR3, from cysteine to phenylalanine inclusive. Of all the DNA, just the CDR3 is kept, 42 bases in frame from base 1. From a lookup of the germline V gene, CDR1 and CDR2 are MNHEY and SVGEGT. Germline trimming: 8 bases from V, 7 bases from J; junction bases outside gene matches: 7.